This TCR beta chain comes out of a study of pediatric ulcerative colitis. As for the study in general: Most patients had pancolitis, and two had left-sided colitis. The study, taken as a whole, reports: Substantially fewer templates came from two patients' blood samples. Repertoires came from total lymphocyte DNA, not specific subsets.

CDR3 length equals 16 residues. Per germline, CDR1 SEHNR and CDR2 FQNEAQ (reference sequence). The trim removed 5 bases at V and 1 base at J, leaving 5 bases unmatched. Sequenced by immunoSEQ multiplex PCR; TCRdb stores in-frame clones only, minus some. The table has around 61,000 clones, roughly nine tenths seen once. In regard to this clone: Its antigen is unknown.

This sequence joins TRBV7-9 and TRBJ2-3; 11 bases are shared with TRBD2. The TCR was taken from a boy aged 5-17 years with severe ulcerative colitis. The sequenced sample was blood. The CDR3: CASSPLAGAGTDTQYF. The DNA of the CDR3 is TGTGCCAGCAGCCCACTAGCGGGAGCCGGCACAGATACGCAGTATTTT.